A selection of T cell receptor beta chains follows, all from one sample in a study of CD8 T cells in Susac syndrome. TCRdb ran MiXCR on the immunoSEQ multiplex PCR reads and lists one entry per CDR3 protein. The sample gives around 300,000 distinct CDR3 sequences, around 92% of which show up once; about 0.063% is in the top ten. Sequenced input: CD4+ T cells from PBMCs. These TCRs come from a human donor with multiple sclerosis. The CDR3 runs from the conserved cysteine through the conserved F or W. Each record gives: J gene, V gene, D gene, CDR3 DNA, CDR3 protein. The D gene is left open where the match is weak.

>TRBJ2-5|TRBV7-9|-
TGTGCCAGCAGCTCGGGCATCGCCCCAGAGACCCAGTACTTC
CASSSGIAPETQYF
>TRBJ2-5|TRBV12-3/TRBV12-4|-
TGTGCCAGCAGTCTACAGGAGGGGACCCAGTACTTC
CASSLQEGTQYF
>TRBJ2-5|TRBV5-1|TRBD1
TGCGCCAGCAGCCCCCTGGGGACAGGACTCTACTCCCAAGAGACCCAGTACTTC
CASSPLGTGLYSQETQYF
>TRBJ1-5|TRBV7-9|-
TGTGCCAGCAGCTTAGCCCCAGGGACGCCCCAGCATTTT
CASSLAPGTPQHF
>TRBJ2-3|TRBV29-1|-
TGCAGCGTAGCGGGCCAGCTCACAGATACGCAGTATTTT
CSVAGQLTDTQYF
>TRBJ2-7|TRBV2|-
TGTGCCAGCAGTAGGCAGAGAACCTACGAGCAGTACTTC
CASSRQRTYEQYF
>TRBJ1-2|TRBV3-1|TRBD1
TGTGCCAGCAGCCACCCAATCCGACAGACAGGGTCCGGAAACTATGGCTACACCTTC
CASSHPIRQTGSGNYGYTF
>TRBJ2-3|TRBV20-1|TRBD2
TGCAGTGCCCGCCCGAGCGGGAGGACAGATACGCAGTATTTT
CSARPSGRTDTQYF
>TRBJ2-7|TRBV4-2|TRBD2
TGTGCCAGCAGCCCGGCCTATAGCGGGGGAGGCTACGAGCAGTACTTC
CASSPAYSGGGYEQYF
>TRBJ1-5|TRBV4-2|-
TGTGCCAGCAGCTTCGGGAGACAGCTCAATCAGCCCCAGCATTTT
CASSFGRQLNQPQHF
>TRBJ1-2|TRBV12-3/TRBV12-4|TRBD1
TGTGCCAGCAGTCGACAGGGGGGGCACGGCTACACCTTC
CASSRQGGHGYTF
>TRBJ1-1|TRBV19|-
TGTGCCAGTAGTAGTCGTCGCTCACCGGCTTTCTTT
CASSSRRSPAFF